These 3 T cell receptor beta chains originate from one sample sequenced in a study of tumor-infiltrating lymphocytes in primary liver carcinoma (dated by TCRdb to about 2017). RNA from unsorted whole blood was extracted with TRIzol reagent, and germline DNA was obtained with the DNeasy Blood & Tissue kit. The instrument was an Illumina HiSeq 2500. A constant-region primer and ProtoScript II reverse transcriptase were used to reverse-transcribe TCRbeta-specific cDNA from approximately 550 ng total RNA. TCRbeta libraries were built with three nested multiplex PCR rounds, a slightly modified ARM-PCR procedure. Each of the first two PCR rounds ran for around 11 cycles and used multiplex TRBV1-TRBV30 forward primers together with a Cbeta reverse primer. The raw public reads went through TCRdb reprocessing: fastp at Q25, MiXCR clone calling, in-frame beta chains kept. Rows matching on CDR3 protein sequence are summarized as one entry with the most common DNA and genes. The sample records 300,000 to 400,000 distinct CDR3 sequences, almost 65% of which are singletons. 5.5% to 7% of the sample rests with the top ten.

The sequenced sample was peripheral blood. The receptors were gathered from a man in his forties with primary liver carcinoma and hepatitis B virus infection.

Turning to this clonotype: A much larger clone differs from this one at a single base, so this may be a read error. The V and J genes are TRBV6-1 and TRBJ2-7, with TRBD1 identical over 11 bases. The CDR3 length is 17 residues. Germline lookup yields CDR1 MNHNS and CDR2 SASEGT. CDR3 protein: CVSSAREPGQGAYEQYF. CDR3 nucleotide sequence: TGTGTCAGCAGTGCCCGAGAGCCGGGACAGGGGGCCTACGAGCAGTACTTC.

This clonotype was observed a single time. Lacking the conserved final phenylalanine or tryptophan, this CDR3 likely reflects a read error. V gene TRBV4-1 combines with J gene TRBJ2-1, with 8 bases aligning to TRBD1. J was trimmed by 9 bases and V by 0 bases; bases with no gene match: 1. Germline V gene data show CDR1 as MGHRA and CDR2 as YSYEKL. The CDR3 totals 13 residues. The CDR3: CASSQETGVEQFL. In nucleotides, the CDR3 is TGCGCCAGCAGCCAAGAGACAGGGGTTGAGCAGTTCTTA.

With regard to this clonotype: A read error may produce the germline difference seen at one junction end. The chain has TRBV7-9 and TRBJ2-5; perhaps TRBD1 as D (7 bases). From germline, CDR1 is SEHNR and CDR2 FQNEAQ (reference sequence). This CDR3 comprises 15 residues. Written as DNA, the CDR3 is TGTGCCAGCAGCTTAGTCGCAGGGGGGCAAGAGGCCCAGTACTTC. This codes for CASSLVAGGQEAQYF.